A selection of T cell receptor beta chains follows, all from one sample in a study of T cells in Graves' hyperthyroidism and ophthalmopathy. TCRdb fed the multiplex PCR reads into MiXCR, producing one record per CDR3 protein. Of over 400,000 distinct CDR3 sequences in the sample, approximately 15% were seen once. The sequencing sample was made of blood. These TCRs come from a man younger than 35 with Graves' ophthalmopathy. Both conserved end residues are part of each CDR3. A D gene is named only where the DNA matches it firmly. Clone size is not always given. Where it is, it says once, few, many or a class for expanded clones.

CDR3aa | CDR3nt | j_gene | d_gene | v_gene | abundance
CASSPSHYEQFF | TGTGCCAGCTCACCCTCTCACTACGAGCAGTTCTTC | TRBJ2-1 | NA | TRBV18 | NA
CASSLSGGAREQFF | TGTGCCAGCAGCCTCAGCGGGGGGGCCAGAGAGCAGTTCTTC | TRBJ2-1 | TRBD2 | TRBV7-2 | many
CAWSVQGVYEQYF | TGTGCCTGGAGTGTACAGGGGGTCTACGAGCAGTACTTC | TRBJ2-7 | TRBD1 | TRBV30 | NA
CASSFTVLAGDTGELFF | TGTGCCAGCAGTTTCACCGTCCTAGCGGGAGACACCGGGGAGCTGTTTTTT | TRBJ2-2 | TRBD2 | TRBV28 | many
CASSGGGDTSYNEQFF | TGTGCCAGCAGCGGGGGCGGGGACACCTCCTACAATGAGCAGTTCTTC | TRBJ2-1 | NA | TRBV9 | NA
CASSGLAGYEQYF | TGTGCCAGTTCAGGACTAGCGGGATACGAGCAGTACTTC | TRBJ2-7 | TRBD2 | TRBV19 | few
CASSRAGEDTQYF | TGCGCCAGCAGTCGGGCAGGGGAAGATACGCAGTATTTT | TRBJ2-3 | NA | TRBV10-1 | few
CASRRDYTETQYF | TGTGCCAGCCGAAGGGACTACACAGAGACCCAGTACTTC | TRBJ2-5 | TRBD2 | TRBV6-1 | many
CASSLVTGLADEQFF | TGTGCCAGCAGTTTAGTTACTGGATTGGCGGATGAGCAGTTCTTC | TRBJ2-1 | NA | TRBV27 | many
CASSSPGQGEKLFF | TGTGCCAGCAGTTCGCCGGGACAGGGTGAAAAACTGTTTTTT | TRBJ1-4 | TRBD1 | TRBV6-1 | many
CASSQGLGRDTQYF | TGTGCCAGCAGCCAAGGACTAGGTCGGGATACGCAGTATTTT | TRBJ2-3 | NA | TRBV3-1 | many
CAGSIAGGGEQFF | TGTGCCGGTAGCATAGCGGGAGGGGGTGAGCAGTTCTTC | TRBJ2-1 | TRBD2 | TRBV30 | many
CATQREPNTEAFF | TGTGCCACTCAGCGGGAGCCAAACACTGAAGCTTTCTTT | TRBJ1-1 | NA | TRBV12-3/TRBV12-4 | many
CASSILQGATHTGANVLTF | TGTGCCAGTAGTATCCTACAGGGGGCGACCCACACTGGGGCCAACGTCCTGACTTTC | TRBJ2-6 | TRBD1 | TRBV19 | few
CASSVGGGTGDGYTF | TGTGCCAGCAGCGTAGGGGGGGGGACGGGAGATGGCTACACCTTC | TRBJ1-2 | NA | TRBV9 | few
CASSVRGGEQFF | TGTGCCAGTAGTGTAAGGGGTGGTGAGCAGTTCTTC | TRBJ2-1 | NA | TRBV19 | once
CATSDFAGGSEQFF | TGTGCCACCAGTGATTTTGCGGGGGGCAGTGAGCAGTTCTTC | TRBJ2-1 | TRBD2 | TRBV24-1 | many
CASSLVTMRETQYF | TGCGCCAGCAGCTTGGTGACGATGCGAGAGACCCAGTACTTC | TRBJ2-5 | NA | TRBV5-1 | many
CASSPGTALGSPLHF | TGTGCCAGCTCCCCCGGGACAGCCTTGGGGTCACCCCTCCACTTT | TRBJ1-6 | TRBD1 | TRBV18 | few
CASSLRSGGGETQYF | TGTGCCAGCAGCTTACGGTCCGGGGGGGGAGAGACCCAGTACTTC | TRBJ2-5 | TRBD2 | TRBV7-3 | many
CASSLGGRAVIETQYF | TGTGCCAGCAGCTTAGGCGGGAGGGCCGTGATCGAGACCCAGTACTTC | TRBJ2-5 | TRBD2 | TRBV11-2 | many
CAWTDREGEKLFF | TGTGCCTGGACTGACAGGGAGGGGGAAAAACTGTTTTTT | TRBJ1-4 | TRBD1 | TRBV30 | few
CASRPGLAGGSIQYF | TGTGCCAGCAGGCCGGGACTAGCGGGAGGTAGCATTCAGTACTTC | TRBJ2-4 | TRBD2 | TRBV2 | many
CASSVGAGTSGQETQYF | TGTGCCAGCAGCGTAGGGGCCGGGACTAGCGGCCAAGAGACCCAGTACTTC | TRBJ2-5 | TRBD2 | TRBV9 | few
CSAPNAGYNEQFF | TGCAGTGCCCCGAACGCGGGTTACAATGAGCAGTTCTTC | TRBJ2-1 | NA | TRBV20-1 | many
CASSEIGGNTEAFF | TGCGCCAGCAGTGAAATCGGGGGCAACACTGAAGCTTTCTTT | TRBJ1-1 | NA | TRBV10-2 | few
CASSYTGYNEQFF | TGTGCCAGCAGTTACACCGGTTACAATGAGCAGTTCTTC | TRBJ2-1 | NA | TRBV12-3/TRBV12-4 | few
CASSQGGGTSGYNEQFF | TGTGCCAGCAGCCAGGGGGGAGGGACTAGCGGCTACAATGAGCAGTTCTTC | TRBJ2-1 | TRBD2 | TRBV5-6 | NA